This T cell receptor (beta chain) was profiled in a study of blood T cell repertoires in COVID-19. The V end lost 2 bases, the J end lost 0 bases, and 7 bases lay between the germline ends. Germline CDR1 LNHDA, CDR2 SQIVND (reference sequence). The length of the CDR3 is 15 residues. Some clones are missing from TCRdb's copy, which holds only in-frame ones; the method was immunoSEQ multiplex PCR. The sample holds roughly 380,000 clones; about 87% are singletons and the top ten take 1.3%. The specimen sequenced was PBMCs or T cells enriched from blood (not recorded which). The genes are TRBV19 and TRBJ2-2; D is perhaps TRBD1 (5 bases). The sequence was obtained from a young man who had recovered from COVID-19. The CDR3 spells CASSIWGPNTGELFF. For the CDR3, the DNA is TGTGCCAGTAGTATATGGGGCCCGAACACCGGGGAGCTGTTTTTT.